The table lists the clone carrying this T cell receptor (beta chain) with many counts. Its antigen is undetermined. The data belong to a study of metastatic and nonmetastatic thyroid tumors. With MiXCR, TCRdb reprocessed the PCR reads. The sample includes roughly 71,000 clones, less than 20% of them seen just once. Each patient came to thyroid surgery without any prior treatment (of any kind). Broader study findings: Reported TCR beta diversity, measured in blood and tumor, was significantly higher for malignant thyroid tumors than for benign nodules.

This CDR3 spans 17 amino acids. CDR1 SGHRS and CDR2 YFSETQ come from the germline V gene. J gave up 5 bases and V 0 bases, and 6 bases lay outside the gene matches. The receptor's source is a female donor with papillary thyroid cancer or a benign thyroid nodule (not recorded which). Some clones in this sample may be carry-over from other donors' samples. The chain uses TRBV5-1 and TRBJ2-3; 13 nucleotides match TRBD2. The sequenced sample was blood. In DNA form, the CDR3 reads TGCGCCAGCAGCTTGGGTGGACTAGCGGGAGAACGAGATACGCAGTATTTT. As protein: CASSLGGLAGERDTQYF.